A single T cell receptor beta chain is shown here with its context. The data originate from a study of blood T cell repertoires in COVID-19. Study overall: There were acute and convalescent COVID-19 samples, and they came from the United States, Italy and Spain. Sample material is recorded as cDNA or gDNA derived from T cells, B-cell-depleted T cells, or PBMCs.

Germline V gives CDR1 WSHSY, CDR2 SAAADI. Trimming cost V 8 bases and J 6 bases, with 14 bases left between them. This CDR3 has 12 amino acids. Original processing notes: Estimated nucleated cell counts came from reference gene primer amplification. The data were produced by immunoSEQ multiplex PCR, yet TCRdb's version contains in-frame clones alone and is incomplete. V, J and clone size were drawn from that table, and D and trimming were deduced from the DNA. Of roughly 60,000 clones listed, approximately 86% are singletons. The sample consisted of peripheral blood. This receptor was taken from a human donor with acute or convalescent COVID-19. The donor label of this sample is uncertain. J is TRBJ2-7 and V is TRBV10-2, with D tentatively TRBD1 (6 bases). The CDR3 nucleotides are TGCGCCAGCGGGACATGGGTCTCCGAGCAGTACTTC. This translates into CASGTWVSEQYF.